Each of the 32 T cell receptor beta chains below was sequenced from the same sample in a study of T cell clones after liver transplantation. The repertoire was sequenced with immunoSEQ multiplex PCR; TCRdb's copy has only in-frame clones and lacks some. The sample records about 80,000 clones, about 82% being singletons. Specimen: CD4+ T cells from blood, collected approximately 45 months after liver transplant. Source of these receptors: a human patient who received a liver transplant. Some T cells may be graft donor cells.

A few counts support this clone. The chain uses TRBV28 and TRBJ2-7; no clear D gene. Germline CDR1 is MDHEN and CDR2 is SYDVKM. The germline V and J ends were trimmed by 5 bases and 5 bases, with 16 bases remaining between them. The CDR3 loop spans 14 amino acids. The CDR3 region has the DNA TGTGCCAGCAGTCTCATGGGCAGCCGCAACGAGCAGTACTTC. This gives the protein CASSLMGSRNEQYF.

This rearrangement joins TRBV7-3 to TRBJ2-1; 9 bases match TRBD2. Germline V gives CDR1 SGHTA, CDR2 FQGTGA. Unmatched junction bases numbered 14, after V lost 5 bases and J lost 6 bases. CDR3 size: 17 residues. The CDR3: CASSPKGGAGGINEQFF. The CDR3 DNA reads TGTGCCAGCAGCCCCAAAGGGGGGGCGGGAGGGATCAATGAGCAGTTCTTC.

This clone was observed a single time. V and J are TRBV5-1 and TRBJ1-2, with D perhaps TRBD1 (5 bases). Germline CDR1 SGHRS, CDR2 YFSETQ. The CDR3 loop spans 15 amino acids. The germline V and J ends were trimmed by 4 bases and 6 bases, with 19 bases remaining between them. CDR3 nucleotides: TGCGCCAGCAGCGACACGAGAGGGGTTGGTGATGGCTACACCTTC. Its protein product is CASSDTRGVGDGYTF.

The chain recombines TRBV11-1 with TRBJ2-2; 10 bases map to TRBD1. This CDR3 region has 16 residues. CDR1 is SGHAT and CDR2 is FQDESV in the germline V gene (reference sequence). The trim removed 5 bases at V and 4 bases at J, leaving 7 bases unmatched. The DNA of the CDR3 is TGTGCCAGCAGCGACAGGGGGCTGGGGCCCACCGGGGAGCTGTTTTTT. Translation gives CASSDRGLGPTGELFF. Full variable domain (outside the CDR3, taken from reference TRBV11-1 and TRBJ2-2): EAEVAQSPRYKITEKSQAVAFWCDPISGHATLYWYRQILGQGPELLVQFQDESVVDDSQLPKDRFSAERLKGVDSTLKIQPAELGDSAMYLCASSDRGLGPTGELFFGEGSRLTVL.

The V and J genes are TRBV18 and TRBJ1-1, with TRBD1 as a possible D gene (5 bases). Germline CDR1 KGHSH, CDR2 LQKENI. Between the trimmed V and J ends, which lost 6 bases and 2 bases, there was a span of 13 bases. The CDR3 contains 14 residues. CDR3 sequence (DNA): TGTGCCAGCTCTCGAGACAGATATAACACTGAAGCTTTCTTT. Its protein product is CASSRDRYNTEAFF.

The V call is TRBV19, the J call TRBJ1-4; 8 positions match TRBD1. V shed 2 bases and J 6 bases; nucleotides not matched to a gene: 8. The CDR3 has 16 residues. Germline-derived CDR1 and CDR2 are LNHDA and SQIVND (reference sequence). As DNA, the CDR3 is TGTGCCAGTAGTATACTCTCGGACAGGGAGGATGAAAAACTGTTTTTT. It is translated as CASSILSDREDEKLFF.

The count of this clone is one. This chain uses TRBV29-1 with TRBJ2-1; 9 bases align to TRBD1. This CDR3 is built from 14 residues. V dropped 7 bases and J dropped 4; count of bases not matched to a gene: 8. CDR1 SQVTM and CDR2 ANQGSEA come from the germline V gene. The CDR3 here is CSGGIGQGYNEQFF. Written as DNA, the CDR3 is TGCAGCGGCGGAATTGGACAGGGGTACAATGAGCAGTTCTTC.

To note about this clone: One end of the junction does not line up with germline, which may come from a read error. This chain joins TRBV2 and TRBJ2-2, with 8 bases that match TRBD1. CDR3 size: 15 residues. Germline CDR1 reads SNHLY; CDR2 reads FYNNEI. The CDR3 sequence: CVSSPRTGSTGELFF. CDR3 sequence (DNA): TGTGTCAGCAGTCCTCGGACAGGGAGCACCGGGGAGCTGTTTTTT.

V gene TRBV7-2 combines with J gene TRBJ2-7, with 10 nucleotides matching TRBD2. The CDR3 has 13 residues. Germline CDR1 is SGHTA and CDR2 is FQGNSA. The V and J ends lost 3 bases and 4 bases, in that order; junction bases with no gene match: 0. The CDR3 is CASSLTSGYEQYF. The CDR3 nucleotides read TGTGCCAGCAGCTTGACTAGCGGGTACGAGCAGTACTTC.

This chain links TRBV28 with TRBJ2-7, with 10 nucleotides matching TRBD2. CDR1 is MDHEN, CDR2 SYDVKM, per germline. This CDR3 spans 14 amino acids. The V and J ends lost 9 bases and 6 bases, in that order; junction bases with no gene match: 11. In DNA, the CDR3 is TGTGCCAGTAACTTCGGGCTAGCGGGAGTCGAGCAGTACTTC. Translation: CASNFGLAGVEQYF.

This chain links TRBV5-8 with TRBJ1-5; 9 bases line up with TRBD1. Trimming removed 3 bases from V and 2 bases from J; junction bases left unmatched: 3. This CDR3 is 15 amino acids long. In germline, CDR1 is SGHTS, CDR2 YDEGEE. The CDR3 DNA follows: TGTGCCAGCAGCTCCGGGACAGGGCGCAATCAGCCCCAGCATTTT. It yields the protein CASSSGTGRNQPQHF.

V gene TRBV9 combines with J gene TRBJ2-3; the D is unclear. Germline CDR1 SGDLS, CDR2 YYNGEE. V lost 3 bases, J lost 2 bases, and 4 bases lay in between. This CDR3 is built from 12 residues. CDR3 region: CASSADTDTQYF. In DNA form, the CDR3 reads TGTGCCAGCAGCGCCGACACAGATACGCAGTATTTT.

Only a few counts were recorded for this clone. CDR3 coding DNA: TGTGCCAGCAGTTTGGCAGGAACGAACACCGGGGAGCTGTTTTTT. Translated, it gives CASSLAGTNTGELFF. The chain couples TRBV28 to TRBJ2-2; D gene uncertain. Germline values: CDR1 MDHEN, CDR2 SYDVKM. The CDR3 consists of 15 residues. The V end lost 3 bases, the J end lost 0 bases, and 8 bases lay between the germline ends.

As regards this clone: One end of the junction fails to match germline, which may point to a read error. This rearrangement joins TRBV7-7 to TRBJ2-3; tentative D call: TRBD2 (5 bases). The CDR3 extends over 14 amino acids. CDR1 is SSHAT and CDR2 is FNYEAQ in the germline V gene (reference sequence). CDR3 protein: CASSNTPTGDTQYF. As DNA, the CDR3 is TGTGCTAGCAGCAACACTCCCACGGGGGATACGCAGTATTTT.

V gene TRBV6-1 combines with J gene TRBJ1-4; D might be TRBD1 (6 bases). Germline V gene data show CDR1 as MNHNS and CDR2 as SASEGT. V gave up 4 bases and J gave up 0 bases, with 9 bases separating them. CDR3 size: 15 residues. CDR3 sequence (DNA): TGTGCCAGCAGTGGACAGGTCGCAACTAATGAAAAACTGTTTTTT. Translating gives CASSGQVATNEKLFF.

This chain joins TRBV6-5 and TRBJ2-2, with D possibly being TRBD1 (5 bases). Trimming left V 6 bases short and J 1 base short, with 9 bases between. Germline assignment: CDR1 MNHEY and CDR2 SVGAGI. CDR3 length: 14 amino acids. CDR3 in amino acids: CASSRGQNTGELFF. In DNA form, the CDR3 reads TGTGCCAGCAGCCGTGGACAGAACACCGGGGAGCTGTTTTTT.

This clone was counted a few times. CDR3 nucleotides: TGTGCCAGCAGTTCCCTGGGTTTGACTAATGAAAAACTGTTTTTT. Its protein is CASSSLGLTNEKLFF. The chain employs TRBV28 and TRBJ1-4; unclear D gene. CDR3 length equals 15 residues. V lost 4 bases and J lost 2, with 11 bases in between. Germline V gene data show CDR1 as MDHEN and CDR2 as SYDVKM.

The chain employs TRBV15 and TRBJ2-1; 8 positions agree with TRBD2. The CDR3 is 17 residues long. After removal of 1 base from V and 6 bases from J, the junction contained 11 bases not matched to a gene. CDR1 and CDR2 (germline): LNHNV, YYDKDF (reference sequence). The CDR3 bases are TGTGCCACCAGCAGAGCAACCTACGGGACTAGTATCAATGAGCAGTTCTTC. This sequence encodes CATSRATYGTSINEQFF. Supplemented by reference TRBV15 and TRBJ2-1, the full variable domain reads DAMVIQNPRYQVTQFGKPVTLSCSQTLNHNVMYWYQQKSSQAPKLLFHYYDKDFNNEADTPDNFQSRRPNTSFCFLDIRSPGLGDTAMYLCATSRATYGTSINEQFFGPGTRLTVL.

This clone has a handful of counts. V usage is TRBV19 and J usage is TRBJ2-3; TRBD2 aligns across 11 bases. Trimming cost V 10 bases and J 6 bases; bases outside gene matches: 3. Germline values: CDR1 LNHDA, CDR2 SQIVND (reference sequence). This CDR3 spans 12 amino acids. The CDR3, as DNA: TGTGCCACCAGACTAGCGGGGGATACGCAGTATTTT. Its protein product is CATRLAGDTQYF.

The rearrangement links TRBV6-6 to TRBJ1-2, with TRBD1 matching 9 bases. This CDR3 region has 14 residues. Unmatched junction bases numbered 4, after V lost 5 bases and J lost 3 bases. Germline V gene sequence: CDR1 MNHNY, CDR2 SVGAGI (reference sequence). The CDR3 nucleotides are TGTGCCAGCAGTACGGGACAGGGATACTATGGCTACACCTTC. The encoded protein is CASSTGQGYYGYTF.

The chain recombines TRBV19 with TRBJ1-4; 8 bases are shared with TRBD1. Germline assignment: CDR1 LNHDA and CDR2 SQIVND (reference sequence). Losses at the gene ends were 3 bases for V and 6 bases for J; bases not matched to a gene: 6. The CDR3 length is 15 residues. The CDR3: CASSMWTGKDEKLFF. In nucleotides, the CDR3 is TGTGCCAGTAGTATGTGGACAGGGAAGGATGAAAAACTGTTTTTT.

This chain links TRBV6-5 with TRBJ2-7; TRBD2 agrees at 9 bases. Trimming took 5 bases from V and 3 from J; bases not matched to a gene: 2. Germline V gives CDR1 MNHEY, CDR2 SVGAGI. The CDR3 extends over 13 amino acids. The CDR3 DNA follows: TGTGCCAGCAGTGTGACTAGCGGCTACGAGCAGTACTTC. Translation gives CASSVTSGYEQYF.

J is TRBJ2-7 and V is TRBV7-2, with TRBD2 identical over 9 bases. Germline CDR1 reads SGHTA; CDR2 reads FQGNSA. V trimming: 3 bases; J trimming: 9 bases; junction bases outside the gene matches: 15. This CDR3 contains 16 residues. The CDR3 nucleotides are TGTGCCAGCAGCTTGAACGCAAGAGTAGCGGGAGCCGGGCAGTACTTC. Residues: CASSLNARVAGAGQYF.

This chain connects TRBV27 to TRBJ2-7; maybe TRBD1 (5 bases). This CDR3 comprises 13 residues. With 2 bases removed from V and 6 bases from J, the gap between germline ends came to 11 bases. Looked up from germline, CDR1 is MNHEY and CDR2 is SMNVEV (reference sequence). CDR3 residues: CASSLRRTFEQYF. The DNA for the CDR3 is TGTGCCAGCAGTTTACGAAGGACATTCGAGCAGTACTTC.

In this sample, this clone turned up once. The J gene is TRBJ1-1, the V gene TRBV5-6, with 7 bases fitting TRBD1. Trimming at V came to 4 bases and at J to 5 bases, leaving 11 bases not matched to a gene. The germline V gene has CDR1 SGHDT and CDR2 YYEEEE. CDR3 size: 15 residues. The CDR3 coding sequence is TGTGCCAGCAGCAAACCGGACAGGAGGAGTACTGAAGCTTTCTTT. The encoded protein is CASSKPDRRSTEAFF.

This clone turned up a few times. The J gene is TRBJ1-1, the V gene TRBV5-1; possible D gene TRBD1, 6 bases. Germline V lookup: CDR1 SGHRS, CDR2 YFSETQ. This CDR3 comprises 16 residues. Trimming took 3 bases from V and 0 from J, leaving 15 bases between them. As DNA, the CDR3 is TGCGCCAGCAGCTCCGACCCACAGGGCTTGAACACTGAAGCTTTCTTT. As protein: CASSSDPQGLNTEAFF.

This clone has just a few counts. This chain joins TRBV19 and TRBJ1-2; no firm D call. Trimming removed 1 base at V and 6 bases at J, with 12 bases between. Germline CDR1 reads LNHDA; CDR2 reads SQIVND (reference sequence). The CDR3 consists of 14 residues. The CDR3 spells CASSIGRQAHGYTF. CDR3 nucleotides: TGTGCCAGTAGTATAGGGCGGCAAGCCCATGGCTACACCTTC.

This clone showed up just once. This chain links TRBV18 with TRBJ1-1; 9 bases fit TRBD1. The CDR3 runs 15 residues. V gave up 2 bases and J gave up 3 bases; unmatched junction bases: 4. Germline V gene data show CDR1 as KGHSH and CDR2 as LQKENI. The DNA for the CDR3 is TGTGCCAGCTCACCAACGACAGGGGGGGACACTGAAGCTTTCTTT. It codes for CASSPTTGGDTEAFF.

In DNA form, the CDR3 reads TGTGCCAGCAGCTTTCAACGGGGGCCCTACGAGCAGTACTTC. Protein product: CASSFQRGPYEQYF. The rearrangement uses TRBV11-2 and TRBJ2-7; possibly TRBD1 or TRBD2 for D (6 bases each). Trimming took 3 bases from V and 2 from J, leaving 11 bases between them. Germline values: CDR1 SGHAT, CDR2 FQNNGV. The CDR3 spans 14 residues.

The genes are TRBV6-1 and TRBJ2-7; D unclear. Trimming removed 1 base at V and 3 bases at J, with 10 bases between. The CDR3 sequence is 14 residues long. Per the germline V gene, CDR1 is MNHNS and CDR2 is SASEGT. The CDR3 DNA follows: TGTGCCAGCAGTGAAGGTGGCACCTACTACGAGCAGTACTTC. Encoded protein: CASSEGGTYYEQYF.

This chain joins TRBV7-9 and TRBJ1-5; the D is unclear. V lost 5 bases and J lost 0, with 11 bases in between. The germline V gene has CDR1 SEHNR and CDR2 FQNEAQ (reference sequence). The CDR3 consists of 15 residues. The CDR3 loop is CASSPGSHSNQPQHF. Written as DNA, the CDR3 is TGTGCCAGCAGCCCCGGGAGCCATAGCAATCAGCCCCAGCATTTT.

This clone was observed a few times. Additional DNA sequences in this sample encode the identical CDR3. The chain employs TRBV5-4 and TRBJ1-1, with 8 bases aligning to TRBD1. Germline-derived CDR1 and CDR2 are SGHNT and YYREEE (reference sequence). V gave up 0 bases and J gave up 5 bases; unmatched junction bases: 3. The CDR3 loop spans 14 amino acids. The CDR3 coding sequence is TGTGCCAGCAGCTTGGAACAGGGGGAGACTGAAGCTTTCTTT. Translation: CASSLEQGETEAFF.